Below, 3 T cell receptor beta chains from the same sample are listed, as sequenced in a study of shared clonotypes between healthy human individuals (dated by TCRdb to about 2020). Library construction relied on the immunoSEQ multiplex PCR assay. What TCRdb holds here is the immuneACCESS table cut down to in-frame rearrangements. Part of the clones is not present; checked against another copy, under half of the missing clones reflect an unresolved V gene, and the others are unexplained. Present in this sample are about 2 million clones, roughly 94% of which were seen just once. The ten largest clonotypes hold more than 0.1% of the sample. Sequenced sample: naive CD4+ T cells sorted from blood. The sample's cell subset or site label, decoded: CD45RA+ positively selected. The origin of the receptors is a man aged 18-30 years in good health.

The chain uses TRBV28 and TRBJ1-5, with TRBD1 as a possible D gene (6 bases). CDR1 is MDHEN and CDR2 is SYDVKM in the germline V gene. Deletions cut 5 bases from V and 4 bases from J, with 18 bases between. The CDR3 runs 16 residues. The CDR3 DNA sequence: TGTGCCAGCAGTGGGGGCCGGACGGTCAAAAATCAGCCCCAGCATTTT. Translating gives CASSGGRTVKNQPQHF.

This clone was detected only once. The chain uses TRBV5-1 and TRBJ2-7, with TRBD1 matching 10 bases. The CDR3 consists of 16 residues. The germline gives CDR1 SGHRS, CDR2 YFSETQ. With 4 bases clipped from V and 6 bases from J, the junction kept 13 bases outside the gene matches. CDR3 bases: TGCGCCAGCAGCCCCGCCCTGCTAGGGACAGGGGCCGAGCAGTACTTC. It yields the protein CASSPALLGTGAEQYF. Combining the CDR3 with reference TRBV5-1 and TRBJ2-7 gives the whole variable domain KAGVTQTPRYLIKTRGQQVTLSCSPISGHRSVSWYQQTPGQGLQFLFEYFSETQRNKGNFPGRFSGRQFSNSRSEMNVSTLELGDSALYLCASSPALLGTGAEQYFGPGTRLTVT.

This clone was observed once. The chain joins TRBV30 to TRBJ2-7, with 8 bases fitting TRBD2. V was clipped by 0 bases and J by 6 bases; unmatched bases: 10. This CDR3 is 15 amino acids long. In germline, CDR1 is GTSNPN, CDR2 SVGIG (reference sequence). CDR3 residues: CAWSVPGGPFIEQYF. The CDR3 nucleotides read TGTGCCTGGAGTGTACCGGGAGGGCCTTTTATCGAGCAGTACTTC.